These 31 T cell receptor delta chains came from one sample sequenced in a study of gamma-delta T cells after stem cell transplantation. TCRdb re-called the RT-PCR reads through CATT. Counted here are about 2,800 delta-chain clones, 3.5% to 5% occurring once; the ten biggest clones make up roughly 15%. The sample taken for sequencing was gamma-delta T cells. These TCRs come from a human donor. It is not recorded whose cells these are; they may come from a transplant donor.

This clone is labeled as medium-sized. This rearrangement joins TRDV2 to TRDJ1, with TRDD3 as a possible D gene (6 bases). This CDR3 spans 15 amino acids. V dropped 0 bases and J dropped 5 bases, with 15 bases sitting between them. CDR1 is GEAIGNYY, CDR2 EKD, per germline. The CDR3 here is CACDTLSRGFDKLIF. The DNA for the CDR3 is TGTGCCTGTGACACCCTTTCACGGGGATTTGATAAACTCATCTTT.

Remarks on this clone: At one of its ends the junction is not consistent with the germline gene, which may arise from a read error. V gene TRDV2 combines with J gene TRDJ1; 10 bases fit TRDD3. Germline V gives CDR1 GEAIGNYY, CDR2 EKD. The CDR3 is made up of 20 amino acids. For the CDR3, the DNA is TGTGCCTTTTTATTCCCGAGTTTATCCGTACTGGGGGATTACTCCGATAAACTCACCTTT. Its translation: CAFLFPSLSVLGDYSDKLTF.

To note about this clone: A far larger clone is just one base off, so this is likely a read error. The chain employs TRDV2 and TRDJ1, with 7 bases that match TRDD3. The germline V gene encodes CDR1 GEAIGNYY and CDR2 EKD. The CDR3 is 15 residues long. CDR3 DNA sequence: TGTGCCTGTGCCACCGTGGGGGACCACACCGATAAACTCATCTTT. This translates into CACATVGDHTDKLIF.

In its sample, this clone was seen a few times. A much larger clone differs by one base, so this may be a read error. The chain's CDR3 is CACDAWGIKNDKLIF. CDR3 in DNA: TGTGCCTGTGACGCCTGGGGGATAAAAAACGATAAACTCATCTTT. The chain employs TRDV2 and TRDJ1; 10 nucleotides line up with TRDD3. Germline V lookup: CDR1 GEAIGNYY, CDR2 EKD. V dropped 3 bases and J dropped 4; count of bases not matched to a gene: 7. The CDR3 is 15 amino acids.

This clone was observed a few times. Given a far larger clone just one base away, this is likely a sequencing read error. The V and J genes are TRDV2 and TRDJ1, with TRDD3 identical over 11 bases. Per germline, CDR1 GEAIGNYY and CDR2 EKD. This CDR3 is 17 amino acids long. The CDR3 DNA is TGTGCCTGTGACACTCTGGGGGATACCCGGTACACCGATAAACCCATCTTT. Translation gives CACDTLGDTRYTDKPIF.

This clone came up a few times. The chain links TRDV2 to TRDJ1; maybe TRDD3 (6 bases). The germline V gene has CDR1 GEAIGNYY and CDR2 EKD. The CDR3 totals 18 residues. The ends were cut back, 3 bases at V and 4 bases at J, with 26 bases in the middle. The CDR3 reads CACDSVGLGGGTRDKLIF. The CDR3 nucleotides are TGTGCCTGTGACTCCGTGGGATTAGGAGGGGGGACGCGCGATAAACTCATCTTT.

This clone qualifies as medium-sized. The gene calls are TRDV2 and TRDJ1; D is ambiguous. Between the trimmed V and J ends, which lost 1 base and 0 bases, there was a span of 20 bases. The germline CDR1 and CDR2 sequences are GEAIGNYY and EKD. CDR3 size: 18 residues. The CDR3 here is CACDTLPLHGGNTDKLIF. CDR3 in DNA: TGTGCCTGTGACACTCTCCCGCTCCATGGTGGGAACACCGATAAACTCATCTTT.

A few counts support this clone. The chain recombines TRDV2 with TRDJ1, with 8 bases identical to TRDD3. This CDR3 spans 17 amino acids. Looked up from germline, CDR1 is GEAIGNYY and CDR2 is EKD. The V and J ends lost 2 bases and 5 bases, in that order; junction bases with no gene match: 15. CDR3 protein: CACDKVATGGRRDKLIF. The DNA of the CDR3 is TGTGCCTGTGACAAGGTCGCTACTGGGGGTCGGAGGGATAAACTCATCTTT.

This clone was recorded a few times. A far larger clone is off by one base, so a read error is likely. This sequence joins TRDV2 and TRDJ1; 11 bases align to TRDD3. Germline values: CDR1 GEAIGNYY, CDR2 EKD. This CDR3 contains 19 residues. With 0 bases clipped from V and 7 bases from J, the junction kept 18 bases outside the gene matches. The CDR3 nucleotides read TGTGCCTGTGACACCATTCTACTGGGGGATATAGAAGGGACGGGTAAACTCATCTTT. This codes for CACDTILLGDIEGTGKLIF.

The chain has TRDV2 and TRDJ1; 13 bases align to TRDD3. Trimming at V came to 2 bases and at J to 0 bases, leaving 8 bases not matched to a gene. The CDR3 consists of 18 residues. Germline CDR1 GEAIGNYY, CDR2 EKD. The CDR3 nucleotides are TGTGCCTGTGACATATTACTGGGGGATACGACGTACACCGATAAACTCATCTTT. Residues: CACDILLGDTTYTDKLIF.

This clone is medium-sized in the sample. The chain carries TRDV2 and TRDJ3; 8 bases fit TRDD3. The CDR3 has 19 residues. V was clipped by 3 bases and J by 0 bases; unmatched bases: 9. CDR1 and CDR2 from the germline V gene are GEAIGNYY and EKD. CDR3 nucleotides: TGTGCCTGTGACCCCACTACTGGGGGTACCTCCTGGGACACCCGACAGATGTTTTTC. It specifies CACDPTTGGTSWDTRQMFF.

In its sample, this clone ranks as medium-sized. The V call is TRDV2, the J call TRDJ1; 7 bases agree with TRDD3. The V segment lost 0 bases and the J segment 3 bases; nucleotides outside the gene matches: 6. CDR3 length: 15 residues. The germline V gene has CDR1 GEAIGNYY and CDR2 EKD. This CDR3 reads CACDTLGGFPDKLIF. The CDR3 DNA sequence: TGTGCCTGTGACACCTTGGGGGGATTCCCCGATAAACTCATCTTT.

This clone was observed a handful of times. This chain joins TRDV2 and TRDJ1; 7 bases are shared with TRDD3. Germline CDR1 is GEAIGNYY and CDR2 is EKD. Trimming took 8 bases from V and 0 from J; bases not matched to a gene: 8. This CDR3 is built from 14 residues. The CDR3 protein is CAFNGGQYTDKLIF. For the CDR3, the DNA is TGTGCCTTTAATGGGGGACAGTACACCGATAAACTCATCTTT.

A note on this clone: A much larger clonotype is one base distant, so this may be a read error. V and J are TRDV2 and TRDJ1, with unresolved D. The CDR3 extends over 20 amino acids. Germline V lookup: CDR1 GEAIGNYY, CDR2 EKD. CDR3 amino acids: CACDTVSGALGAWATDKPIF. CDR3 DNA sequence: TGTGCCTGTGACACAGTTAGCGGGGCTCTCGGGGCTTGGGCCACCGATAAACCCATCTTT.

This clone was picked up a small number of times. A much more abundant neighbour one base away suggests this may be a read error. Other DNA variants within this sample encode the same CDR3. The chain has TRDV2 and TRDJ1, with 12 bases fitting TRDD3. V dropped 1 base and J dropped 0; count of bases not matched to a gene: 5. CDR3 length: 17 residues. CDR1 and CDR2 (germline): GEAIGNYY, EKD. CDR3 loop: CACDTLGDTEYTDKLIF. CDR3 nucleotide sequence: TGTGCCTGTGACACTCTGGGGGATACGGAGTACACCGATAAACTCATCTTT.

This clone was seen only a few times. Since a far larger clone is one base different, this is likely a read error. Other DNA sequences in this specimen translate into the identical CDR3. This chain joins TRDV2 and TRDJ1; 8 bases map to TRDD3. The CDR3 contains 16 residues. Germline trimming cut 3 bases from V and 0 bases from J; bases unmatched to any gene: 8. Germline loops: CDR1 GEAIGNYY, CDR2 EKD. The CDR3 loop reads CACDPLTGGNTDKLIF. In DNA form, the CDR3 reads TGTGCCTGTGACCCCCTTACTGGGGGCAACACCGATAAACTCATCTTT.

With respect to this clone: With only one base between it and a far larger clone, this is likely a read error. V and J are TRDV2 and TRDJ3; TRDD3 aligns across 9 bases. Germline CDR1 GEAIGNYY, CDR2 EKD. The CDR3 totals 19 residues. The CDR3 sequence is CACDESGGSSSWDTRQTFF. Here the CDR3 DNA reads TGTGCCTGTGACGAGTCTGGGGGATCAAGCTCCTGGGACACCCGACAGACGTTTTTC.

This clone counts as medium-sized (0.01 to 0.1%). This chain joins TRDV2 and TRDJ1; 13 nucleotides line up with TRDD3. The CDR3 has 19 amino acids. Germline CDR1 and CDR2: GEAIGNYY and EKD. Trimming cost V 0 bases and J 2 bases; bases outside gene matches: 11. The CDR3, as DNA: TGTGCCTGTGACACCCTATTACTGGGGGATACGCTAAGAACCGATAAACTCATCTTT. This codes for CACDTLLLGDTLRTDKLIF.

This clone is judged medium-sized (0.01 to 0.1%). This chain joins TRDV2 and TRDJ1, with 8 bases aligning to TRDD3. Germline values: CDR1 GEAIGNYY, CDR2 EKD. Trimming at V came to 2 bases and at J to 0 bases, leaving 10 bases not matched to a gene. The CDR3 has 17 amino acids. CDR3 in DNA: TGTGCCTGTGACAGTCTCTTACTGGGGGTCAACACCGATAAACTCATCTTT. Its protein product is CACDSLLLGVNTDKLIF.

In its sample, this clone is large. Other DNA sequences of this sample code for an identical CDR3. The chain couples TRDV2 to TRDJ1, with 8 positions matching TRDD3. Germline V gives CDR1 GEAIGNYY, CDR2 EKD. V trimming: 7 bases; J trimming: 0 bases; junction bases outside the gene matches: 9. The CDR3 extends over 15 amino acids. The DNA of the CDR3 is TGTGCCTGCGCAGCCCTACTGGGGGACACCGATAAACTCATCTTT. Encoded protein: CACAALLGDTDKLIF.

Concerning this clone itself: This DNA translates differently at residue 6 from the TCRdb protein, which is that of a much larger clone; a read error is likely, and the protein shown is the DNA's own translation. The gene calls are TRDV2 and TRDJ1; 8 positions agree with TRDD3. The germline V gene encodes CDR1 GEAIGNYY and CDR2 EKD. V was clipped by 2 bases and J by 0 bases; unmatched bases: 13. The CDR3 length is 18 residues. CDR3 nucleotides: TGTGCCTGTGACAATATGCTGGGGGACCCGAAGTACACCGATAAACTCATCTTT. Its translation: CACDNMLGDPKYTDKLIF.

In its sample, this clone was seen a few times. The chain is built from TRDV2 and TRDJ1; 11 positions agree with TRDD3. The germline V gene encodes CDR1 GEAIGNYY and CDR2 EKD. The CDR3 has 18 residues. J lost 0 bases, V lost 0 bases, and 8 bases had no gene match. CDR3 bases: TGTGCCTGTGACACCTTGCTGGGGGATACATATTACACCGATAAACTCATCTTT. As protein: CACDTLLGDTYYTDKLIF.

Remarks on this clone: One end of the junction fails to match germline, which may point to a read error. The chain links TRDV2 to TRDJ1; 8 bases align to TRDD3. The CDR3 runs to 15 residues. Germline V CDR1 and CDR2: GEAIGNYY, EKD. The CDR3 DNA follows: TGTGCCTGTGAAGAACTGGGGGCCTACACCGATGAACTCATCTTT. Its protein product is CACEELGAYTDELIF.

In its sample, this clone is medium-sized. Written as DNA, the CDR3 is TGTGCCTGTGACACACTACTGGGGGATACGCGGTACACCGATAAACTCATCTTT. Its protein is CACDTLLGDTRYTDKLIF. V is TRDV2 and J is TRDJ1, with 13 bases lining up with TRDD3. This CDR3 spans 18 amino acids. From germline, CDR1 is GEAIGNYY and CDR2 EKD. V trimming: 1 base; J trimming: 0 bases; junction bases outside the gene matches: 7.

Within the sample, this clone is medium-sized. V is TRDV2 and J is TRDJ1, with 12 bases aligning to TRDD3. The J segment lost 0 bases and the V segment lost 0 bases, leaving 13 bases of the junction unmatched. CDR1 is GEAIGNYY and CDR2 is EKD in the germline V gene. The CDR3 covers 20 residues. CDR3 region: CACDTVVRTGGYSYTDKLIF. In DNA form, the CDR3 reads TGTGCCTGTGACACCGTCGTACGTACTGGGGGATACTCTTACACCGATAAACTCATCTTT.

On this clone itself: Given a much more abundant clone one base away, this may be a read error. The rearrangement links TRDV2 to TRDJ1; 11 bases map to TRDD3. Germline V gene data show CDR1 as GEAIGNYY and CDR2 as EKD. The CDR3 consists of 23 residues. Trimming cost V 0 bases and J 0 bases; bases outside gene matches: 23. CDR3 nucleotides: TGTGCCTGTGACACCGTGGCCTCCTGTGGGGGATACGCGACGGGCTCGTACACCGATAAACTCATCTTT. Protein: CACDTVASCGGYATGSYTDKLIF.

This clone was detected a few times. V gene TRDV2 combines with J gene TRDJ1; 9 positions agree with TRDD3. The CDR3 loop spans 22 amino acids. V was clipped by 1 base and J by 0 bases; unmatched bases: 23. Germline V gives CDR1 GEAIGNYY, CDR2 EKD. The CDR3 protein is CACDTLRTRGYGGIEYTDKLIF. As DNA, the CDR3 is TGTGCCTGTGACACTCTCCGTACTAGGGGATACGGGGGGATTGAGTACACCGATAAACTCATCTTT.

The sample holds a few counts of this clone. The rearrangement joins TRDV2 to TRDJ1; TRDD3 matches 12 bases. The CDR3 extends over 21 amino acids. The V gene's germline CDR1 is GEAIGNYY and CDR2 EKD. The V segment lost 0 bases and the J segment 0 bases; nucleotides outside the gene matches: 16. DNA of the CDR3: TGTGCCTGTGACACCATTCTACTGGGGGATACAAGGCTGGGGTACACCGATAAACTCATCTTT. As protein: CACDTILLGDTRLGYTDKLIF.

This chain uses TRDV2 with TRDJ1; 8 positions agree with TRDD3. The ends lost 4 bases at V and 0 bases at J; junction bases unmatched: 6. CDR3 size: 15 residues. CDR1 is GEAIGNYY, CDR2 EKD, per germline. In DNA, the CDR3 is TGTGCCTGTGAAGAACTGGGGGGGTACACCGATAAACTCATCTTT. Its protein is CACEELGGYTDKLIF.

The table lists this clone with a few counts. A far larger clone is off by one base, so a read error is likely. Other DNA sequences in this sample translate to the same CDR3. This chain joins TRDV2 and TRDJ1; a weak D match, TRDD3 (5 bases). The V gene lost 1 base and the J gene lost 0 bases, with 11 bases spanning the gap. Per the germline V gene, CDR1 is GEAIGNYY and CDR2 is EKD. CDR3 size: 15 residues. The CDR3 spells CACDTVGYHTDKLIF. The CDR3 nucleotides read TGTGCCTGTGACACGGTGGGGTACCACACCGATAAACTCATCTTT.

This clone was detected only a few times. The genes are TRDV2 and TRDJ1, with unresolved D. Germline values: CDR1 GEAIGNYY, CDR2 EKD. The CDR3 loop spans 14 amino acids. V was trimmed by 3 bases and J by 0 bases, leaving 10 bases between them. CDR3 loop: CACDSTQYTDKLIF. CDR3 bases: TGTGCCTGTGACTCCACCCAATACACCGATAAACTCATCTTT.